The clone carrying this T cell receptor beta chain was recorded many times. The data originate from a study of breast tumors, draining lymph nodes, adjacent tissues. Samples came from axillary lymph nodes draining the breast cancer. CDR1 and CDR2 (germline): MNHEY, SVGAGI. This CDR3 has 15 amino acids. Between the trimmed V and J ends, which lost 2 bases and 3 bases, there was a span of 11 bases. Each CDR3 protein gets one entry after TCRdb re-called the multiplex PCR reads with MiXCR. In the table there are 150,000 to 200,000 distinct CDR3 sequences, about 30% of which are singletons. V gene TRBV6-5 combines with J gene TRBJ1-5, with a weak D call TRBD1 (5 bases). The source of this sequence is a female donor with breast cancer. Some clones in this sample may be carry-over from other donors' samples. Input material: axillary lymph node tissue. CDR3 sequence reads: CASSYAAGYNQPQHF. As DNA, the CDR3 is TGTGCCAGCAGTTACGCGGCAGGGTACAATCAGCCCCAGCATTTT.